This TCR beta chain comes out of a study of cytomegalovirus exposure and HLA in healthy donors. Background on the study: Of the donors genotyped, approximately 430 in all, 75% to 85% fell in the Caucasian-associated ancestry cluster.

Study-level findings and limits: In a later analysis, an Asian-associated ancestry cluster reportedly showed fewer N-insertions than the roughly 730-donor mean. Later analysis placed DRB1 highest and HLA-C lowest in TCR association rates, which differed by HLA locus. An analysis that was carried out later associated about 17,000 TCR beta sequences with HLA alleles at 0.05 false discovery rate.

There are 14 residues in the CDR3. Germline V gives CDR1 MDHEN, CDR2 SYDVKM. The ends were cut back, 5 bases at V and 1 base at J, with 11 bases in the middle. The primer mix had 60 Vbeta and 13 Jbeta primers. Clones were read by immunoSEQ multiplex PCR, and TCRdb kept only the in-frame ones, dropping some. The sample holds 95,000 to 150,000 clones; roughly 66% are singletons and the top ten take about 1.5%. Worth noting for this clone: Antigen specificity is unknown.

The J gene is TRBJ2-5, the V gene TRBV28, with a possible D match to TRBD2 (6 bases). The clonotype originates from a young man in good health and CMV-seronegative. The sample consisted of PBMCs. The CDR3 loop reads CASSTRGPQETQYF. CDR3 in DNA: TGTGCCAGCAGTACGCGGGGACCCCAAGAGACCCAGTACTTC. The whole variable domain, remainder taken from reference TRBV28 and TRBJ2-5, is DVKVTQSSRYLVKRTGEKVFLECVQDMDHENMFWYRQDPGLGLRLIYFSYDVKMKEKGDIPEGYSVSREKKERFSLILESASTNQTSMYLCASSTRGPQETQYFGPGTRLLVL.